Listed here is a single TCR beta chain. The target of this receptor is not known. Base qualities are missing; no much larger clone stands one base away. The trial excluded patients who had a history of autoimmune disease or who were on systemic immunosuppression. In every dose cohort, peripheral blood was drawn for TCR sequencing at baseline, cycle 4 day 1, and cycle 7 day 1. The samples were drawn from a first-in-human, open-label, multicenter phase I dose-escalation trial of ivuxolimab. Adults with locally advanced or metastatic melanoma, renal cell, hepatocellular, or head and neck squamous cell carcinoma were enrolled in the trial. Before TCR sequencing, CD4+ and CD8+ T cells were separately sorted from peripheral blood. Genomic DNA was extracted from sorted cells for sequencing of the TCRbeta CDR3 region. TCRbeta CDR3 regions were sequenced using the immunoSEQ Assay. TCRdb limited this immuneACCESS table to in-frame rearrangements with V and J called. A share of clones is missing; checked studies link under half to unresolved V genes, and the rest is unexplained. The sample contains roughly 48,000 clones, about 90% of them found a single time. 40% to 55% of the sample lies in the top ten.

Taken from the germline V gene, the CDR1 and CDR2 loops are MDHEN and SYDVKM. The germline V end is reduced by 4 bases and the J end by 1 base; junction bases left unmatched: 7. The CDR3, cysteine through phenylalanine, is 17 amino acids long. Only the CDR3 portion is preserved as DNA: 51 bases, with reading frame beginning at the first base. These data originate in a study of OX40 agonist ivuxolimab in advanced cancers. Study-wide context: The costimulatory receptor OX40 (CD134) was targeted by ivuxolimab, a fully human IgG2 agonistic monoclonal antibody. Intravenous ivuxolimab was administered to patients every 2 weeks at six dose levels: 0.01, 0.1, 0.3, 1.5, 3 and 10 mg/kg. Of the approximately 50 dose-escalation patients, hepatocellular carcinoma was present in 19, melanoma in roughly 15, renal cell carcinoma in 9 and head and neck cancer in 9. In the dose-escalation cohort, more than 80% of patients were male, and the mean age was around 65 years with a range of roughly 20 to 85. Patients were allowed to have had prior anti-PD-1, anti-PD-L1 or anti-CTLA-4 therapy, and 30% to 40% of the dose-escalation patients had previously received checkpoint inhibitors. Partial responses occurred in three dose-escalation patients: two with cutaneous melanoma and one with hepatocellular carcinoma. Peripheral TCRbeta sequencing aimed to test whether ivuxolimab altered TCR sequence diversity and caused clonal T-cell expansion. The paper covers the monotherapy dose-escalation part of the phase I ivuxolimab trial, which included N of about 51 patients.

The research as a whole found: Partial responders in the 0.1-3.0 mg/kg groups had among the lowest normalized peripheral clonal expansion, especially among CD8+ T cells. Low levels of normalized T-cell clonal expansion were also seen in some patients who did not respond. After ivuxolimab, CD8+ T cells had more expanded clones than CD4+ T cells on average. Which antigens the clonally expanded peripheral T cells were specific for was not determined. Clonal expansion of both CD4+ and CD8+ blood T cells was observed from baseline to week 6 at doses 0.1 to 3.0 mg/kg.

The source of this sequence is an adult with an advanced solid tumor such as melanoma, head and neck, liver or kidney cancer. The starting material was CD4+ or CD8+ T cells sorted from blood, obtained in a trial of the OX40 agonist ivuxolimab. Here the chain combines TRBV28 and TRBJ2-2, with TRBD1 matching 9 junction bases. Read as DNA, the sequence is TGTGCCAGCAGTTACAAACAGGGGGCTGGGAACACCGGGGAGCTGTTTTTT. This translates into CASSYKQGAGNTGELFF.